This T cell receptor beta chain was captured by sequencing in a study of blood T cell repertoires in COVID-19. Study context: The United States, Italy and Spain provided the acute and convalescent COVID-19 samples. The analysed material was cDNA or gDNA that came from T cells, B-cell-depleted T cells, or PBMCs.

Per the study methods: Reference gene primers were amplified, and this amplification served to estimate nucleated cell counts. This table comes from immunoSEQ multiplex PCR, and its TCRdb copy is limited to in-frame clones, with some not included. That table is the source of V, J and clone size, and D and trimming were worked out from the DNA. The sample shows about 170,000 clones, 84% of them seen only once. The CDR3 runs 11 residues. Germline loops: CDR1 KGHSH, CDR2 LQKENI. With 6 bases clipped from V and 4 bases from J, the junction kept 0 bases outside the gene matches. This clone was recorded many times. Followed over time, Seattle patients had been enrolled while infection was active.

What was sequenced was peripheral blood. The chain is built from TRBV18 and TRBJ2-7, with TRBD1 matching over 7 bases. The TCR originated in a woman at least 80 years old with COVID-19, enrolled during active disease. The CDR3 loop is CASSTGYEQYF. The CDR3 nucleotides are TGTGCCAGCTCGACAGGGTACGAGCAGTACTTC.